This T cell receptor (beta chain) was captured in a study of post-analysis software for immune sequencing data. Study as a whole: Both relapsing-remitting and secondary progressive multiple sclerosis featured among the disease courses, as did progressive-relapsing multiple sclerosis.

This clonotype was detected once. As yet, its antigen is unknown. Carried by the TCR beta cDNA libraries were unique molecular identifiers. Input populations of roughly 0.95 to 10 million T cells gave rise to approximately 500,000 cDNA molecules. TCRdb passed the PCR reads through MiXCR, listing each CDR3 protein once. The sample holds hundreds of thousands of distinct CDR3 sequences, over 45% seen once. General study results and limits: Under F measure analysis, samples from one preparation batch co-clustered strongly. Significantly decreased normalized Chao1 diversity was recorded for multiple sclerosis patients relative to controls. With TRBV5-6, TRBV5-1 and TRBV20-1 included, about five TRBV segments were more frequent in patients than in controls.

The V and J ends lost 5 bases and 0 bases respectively, with 11 bases between them. This CDR3 comprises 14 residues. The J gene is TRBJ2-7, the V gene TRBV12-3 or TRBV12-4; perhaps TRBD1 as D (6 bases). The source is a girl aged 2 to 9 with multiple sclerosis. The sample was blood. The CDR3 loop is CASSRDISSYEQYF. CDR3 coding DNA: TGTGCCAGCAGTCGGGACATCAGCTCCTACGAGCAGTACTTC.